A single sample gave rise to the 20 T cell receptor beta chains below, sequenced in a study of shared clonotypes between healthy human individuals (TCRdb year 2020). To prepare the library, the immunoSEQ multiplex PCR assay was applied. The table comes from immuneACCESS by way of TCRdb, which keeps in-frame sequences with V and J called. Part of the clones is missing from these tables; in studies checked, under half for an unresolved V gene and the rest for unknown reasons. For this sample the table gives about 870,000 clones, of which about 92% were detected only once. Jointly, the top ten make up about 24% of the sample. CD8 naive samples were CD45RO-negative cells positively selected for CCR7, giving a CD45RA+CCR7+ population that excluded TemRA cells. The specimen sequenced was naive CD8+ T cells sorted from blood. The cell subset or site label, read with the paper, signifies: CD45RA+CCR7+. These TCRs come from a man aged 30 to 39 in good health.

This chain links TRBV29-1 with TRBJ2-7; 8 nucleotides line up with TRBD2. V shed 4 bases and J 0 bases; nucleotides not matched to a gene: 2. The CDR3 extends over 13 amino acids. Germline lookup yields CDR1 SQVTM and CDR2 ANQGSEA. CDR3 sequence reads: CSVGTSPSYEQYF. The CDR3 DNA reads TGCAGCGTTGGGACTAGCCCCTCCTACGAGCAGTACTTC.

The chain has TRBV10-2 and TRBJ1-5; D may be TRBD1 (5 bases). The CDR3 sequence is 15 residues long. Germline V gene data show CDR1 as WSHSY and CDR2 as SAAADI. Trimming stripped 3 bases from V and 2 bases from J, with 11 bases between. CDR3 in amino acids: CASSDRAQGNQPQHF. CDR3 bases: TGCGCCAGCAGTGACAGGGCCCAGGGCAATCAGCCCCAGCATTTT.

The rearrangement links TRBV6-6 to TRBJ2-1; TRBD2 matches 11 bases. Germline V gene lookup returns CDR1 MNHNY and CDR2 SVGAGI (reference sequence). This CDR3 is 14 amino acids long. V was clipped by 6 bases and J by 9 bases; unmatched bases: 7. The CDR3 nucleotides read TGTGCCAGCAGCCTAAGACTAGCGGGATTTGAGCAGTTCTTC. This codes for CASSLRLAGFEQFF.

Written as DNA, the CDR3 is TGTGCCAGCAGGATCGACAGGACGGACTACGAGCAGTACTTC. Its protein is CASRIDRTDYEQYF. The rearrangement links TRBV27 to TRBJ2-7; perhaps TRBD1 as D (6 bases). In germline, CDR1 is MNHEY, CDR2 SMNVEV (reference sequence). The CDR3 sequence is 14 residues long. The V gene lost 6 bases and the J gene lost 3 bases, with 15 bases spanning the gap.

This sequence joins TRBV5-1 and TRBJ1-1; TRBD1 agrees at 7 bases. The CDR3 is made up of 14 amino acids. Germline V gives CDR1 SGHRS, CDR2 YFSETQ. After removal of 4 bases from V and 2 bases from J, the junction contained 5 bases not matched to a gene. The chain's CDR3 is CASSRGTANTEAFF. The CDR3 bases are TGCGCCAGCAGCAGAGGGACAGCCAACACTGAAGCTTTCTTT.

The rearrangement joins TRBV5-1 to TRBJ2-7, with 13 bases that match TRBD2. Germline CDR1 reads SGHRS; CDR2 reads YFSETQ. The CDR3 sequence is 15 residues long. V gave up 3 bases and J gave up 2 bases; unmatched junction bases: 2. The CDR3 loop is CASSSLAGGAYEQYF. In DNA form, the CDR3 reads TGCGCCAGCAGCTCACTAGCGGGAGGGGCCTACGAGCAGTACTTC.

As concerns this clone: Other nucleotide sequences in the sample specify the same CDR3. The rearrangement joins TRBV5-4 to TRBJ2-1, with D uncertain. Germline V gene lookup returns CDR1 SGHNT and CDR2 YYREEE (reference sequence). CDR3 length equals 15 residues. Trimming stripped 0 bases from V and 0 bases from J, with 7 bases between. The CDR3 DNA is TGTGCCAGCAGCTTGGCGGGCAACTCCTACAATGAGCAGTTCTTC. Residues: CASSLAGNSYNEQFF.

The chain joins TRBV7-9 to TRBJ2-7; 12 positions match TRBD2. The J segment lost 7 bases and the V segment lost 5 bases, leaving 9 bases of the junction unmatched. Germline assignment: CDR1 SEHNR and CDR2 FQNEAQ (reference sequence). The CDR3 totals 15 residues. CDR3 DNA: TGTGCCAGCAGCCAACTAGCGGGAGGCCCAGGGGAGCAGTACTTC. This sequence encodes CASSQLAGGPGEQYF.

This chain joins TRBV7-2 and TRBJ2-1; D unclear. Trimming took off 4 bases at V and 0 bases at J, with 4 bases between the two ends. The CDR3 extends over 13 amino acids. Germline-derived CDR1 and CDR2 are SGHTA and FQGNSA. The CDR3 is CASSWGSYNEQFF. DNA for the CDR3: TGTGCCAGCAGCTGGGGCTCCTACAATGAGCAGTTCTTC. The full variable domain, its missing parts supplied by reference TRBV7-2 and TRBJ2-1, is GAGVSQSPSNKVTEKGKDVELRCDPISGHTALYWYRQSLGQGLEFLIYFQGNSAPDKSGLPSDRFSAERTGGSVSTLTIQRTQQEDSAVYLCASSWGSYNEQFFGPGTRLTVL.

The chain is built from TRBV27 and TRBJ1-2; 9 bases match TRBD1. V shed 0 bases, J shed 8 bases, and the junction held 19 bases outside the gene matches. The germline gives CDR1 MNHEY, CDR2 SMNVEV (reference sequence). The CDR3 runs 19 residues. Written as DNA, the CDR3 is TGTGCCAGCAGTTTATCGAGGCTGCCTACCCCGGGACAGGGTTTCGGCTACACCTTC. Residues: CASSLSRLPTPGQGFGYTF.

The chain links TRBV28 to TRBJ1-5; no definite D call. The CDR3 is 14 residues long. Trimming stripped 3 bases from V and 4 bases from J, with 10 bases between. The V gene's germline CDR1 is MDHEN and CDR2 SYDVKM. CDR3: CASSFLGYNQPQHF. CDR3 bases: TGTGCCAGCAGTTTTTTAGGGTATAATCAGCCCCAGCATTTT.

The chain joins TRBV7-2 to TRBJ2-7; weak D call: TRBD2 (6 bases). V shed 1 base and J shed 3 bases, with 10 bases lying between them. The germline CDR1 and CDR2 sequences are SGHTA and FQGNSA. This CDR3 region has 14 residues. The CDR3 sequence: CASSLEASVYEQYF. For the CDR3, the DNA is TGTGCCAGCAGCTTAGAGGCTAGCGTCTACGAGCAGTACTTC.

The CDR3 spells CASSLGLAGGKQFF. DNA of the CDR3: TGTGCCAGCAGCCTGGGACTAGCGGGAGGTAAGCAGTTCTTC. The rearrangement uses TRBV9 and TRBJ2-1; 15 bases are a match to TRBD2. The CDR3 totals 14 residues. Per germline, CDR1 SGDLS and CDR2 YYNGEE. J was trimmed by 11 bases and V by 4 bases; bases with no gene match: 4.

The chain carries TRBV27 and TRBJ1-3; a weak D match, TRBD1 (6 bases). The CDR3 sequence is 14 residues long. Germline V lookup: CDR1 MNHEY, CDR2 SMNVEV (reference sequence). V lost 3 bases to trimming and J lost 8 bases, with 14 bases between them. In DNA, the CDR3 is TGTGCCAGCAGTTTGTTGGCAGGGGAAGACACCATATATTTT. This sequence encodes CASSLLAGEDTIYF.

The rearrangement links TRBV14 to TRBJ1-2, with D unresolved. Trimming took off 1 base at V and 8 bases at J, with 20 bases between the two ends. This CDR3 comprises 16 residues. Germline CDR1 and CDR2: SGHDN and FVKESK. The CDR3 region has the DNA TGTGCCAGCAGCCAAGGTTTGCCCCGGCATAGGCAAGGCTACACCTTC. Translation: CASSQGLPRHRQGYTF.

This sequence joins TRBV7-9 and TRBJ2-1, with 7 bases lining up with TRBD2. Germline lookup yields CDR1 SEHNR and CDR2 FQNEAQ (reference sequence). Trimming took 6 bases from V and 15 from J; bases not matched to a gene: 11. The CDR3 length is 12 residues. The DNA for the CDR3 is TGTGCCAGCAGGCCTACGGGACTACTCTTGTTCTTC. Translation gives CASRPTGLLLFF.

Written as DNA, the CDR3 is TGTGCCAGCAGTTCACCAGGGGTTATGGTCTCCTACAATGAGCAGTTCTTC. This sequence encodes CASSSPGVMVSYNEQFF. The rearrangement uses TRBV28 and TRBJ2-1, with a tentative D call TRBD1 (6 bases). V was clipped by 4 bases and J by 0 bases, with 16 bases between them. This CDR3 has 17 residues. Germline V gives CDR1 MDHEN, CDR2 SYDVKM.

The J gene is TRBJ1-5, the V gene TRBV7-6; D remains unclear. Germline loops: CDR1 SGHVS, CDR2 FNYEAQ. V dropped 5 bases and J dropped 5 bases, with 10 bases sitting between them. CDR3 length: 13 amino acids. The CDR3 loop reads CASSTDEYQPQHF. The CDR3 nucleotides read TGTGCCAGCAGCACAGATGAGTATCAGCCCCAGCATTTT.

This clone came up once. The chain carries TRBV5-4 and TRBJ1-2, with 7 bases identical to TRBD1. The V segment lost 4 bases and the J segment 8 bases; nucleotides outside the gene matches: 14. The CDR3 covers 15 residues. In germline, CDR1 is SGHNT, CDR2 YYREEE (reference sequence). The CDR3 loop reads CASSDWARQGDGYTF. The CDR3 bases are TGTGCCAGCAGCGATTGGGCCCGACAGGGTGACGGCTACACCTTC.

This clone was counted a few times. V is TRBV28 and J is TRBJ1-2, with D hard to call. Germline lookup yields CDR1 MDHEN and CDR2 SYDVKM. The CDR3 covers 11 residues. The V and J ends lost 5 bases and 2 bases respectively, with 3 bases between them. The CDR3 DNA is TGTGCCAGCAGTCCGAACTATGGCTACACCTTC. It codes for CASSPNYGYTF.